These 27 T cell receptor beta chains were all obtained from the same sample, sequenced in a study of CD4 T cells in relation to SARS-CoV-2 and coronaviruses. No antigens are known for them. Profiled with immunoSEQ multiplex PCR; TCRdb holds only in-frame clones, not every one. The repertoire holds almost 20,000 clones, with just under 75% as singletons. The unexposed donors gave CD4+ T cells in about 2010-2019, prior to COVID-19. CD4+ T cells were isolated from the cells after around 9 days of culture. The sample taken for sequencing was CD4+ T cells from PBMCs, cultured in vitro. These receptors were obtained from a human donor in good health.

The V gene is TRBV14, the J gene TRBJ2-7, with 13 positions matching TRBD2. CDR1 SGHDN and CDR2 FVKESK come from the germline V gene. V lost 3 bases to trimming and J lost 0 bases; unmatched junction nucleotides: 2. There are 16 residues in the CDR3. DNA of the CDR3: TGTGCCAGCAGCCACGGGACTAGCGGGAACTCCTACGAGCAGTACTTC. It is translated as CASSHGTSGNSYEQYF.

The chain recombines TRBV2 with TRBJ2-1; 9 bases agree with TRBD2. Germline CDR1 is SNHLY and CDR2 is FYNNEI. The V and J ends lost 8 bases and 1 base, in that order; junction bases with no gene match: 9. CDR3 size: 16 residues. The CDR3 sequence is CASAGGGRRSYNEQFF. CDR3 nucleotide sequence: TGTGCCAGCGCGGGGGGGGGTAGAAGGTCCTACAATGAGCAGTTCTTC.

Written as DNA, the CDR3 is TGTGCCAGCAGCCCAACGACAGGGATGAACACTGAAGCTTTCTTT. Amino acids: CASSPTTGMNTEAFF. This chain uses TRBV7-2 with TRBJ1-1, with 7 nucleotides matching TRBD1. Germline-derived CDR1 and CDR2 are SGHTA and FQGNSA. V lost 5 bases and J lost 0; bases outside the gene matches: 6. The CDR3 extends over 15 amino acids.

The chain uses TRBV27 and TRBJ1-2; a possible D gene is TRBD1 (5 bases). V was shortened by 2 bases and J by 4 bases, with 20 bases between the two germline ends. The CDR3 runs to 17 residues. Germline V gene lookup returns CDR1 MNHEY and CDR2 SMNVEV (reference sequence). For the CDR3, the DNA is TGTGCCAGCAGTTTAATTCCCTTCCCCGGGACGGCCTATGGCTACACCTTC. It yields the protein CASSLIPFPGTAYGYTF.

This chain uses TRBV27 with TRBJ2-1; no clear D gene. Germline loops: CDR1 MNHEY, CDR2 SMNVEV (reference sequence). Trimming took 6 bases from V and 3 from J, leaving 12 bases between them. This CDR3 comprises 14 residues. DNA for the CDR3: TGTGCCAGCAGCCCGACCCGCGTCTACAATGAGCAGTTCTTC. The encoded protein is CASSPTRVYNEQFF.

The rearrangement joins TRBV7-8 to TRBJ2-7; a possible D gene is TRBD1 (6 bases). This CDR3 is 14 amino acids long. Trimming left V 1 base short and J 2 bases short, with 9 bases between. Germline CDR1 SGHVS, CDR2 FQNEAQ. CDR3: CASSLVGGTYEQYF. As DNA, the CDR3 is TGTGCCAGCAGCTTAGTAGGGGGAACCTACGAGCAGTACTTC.

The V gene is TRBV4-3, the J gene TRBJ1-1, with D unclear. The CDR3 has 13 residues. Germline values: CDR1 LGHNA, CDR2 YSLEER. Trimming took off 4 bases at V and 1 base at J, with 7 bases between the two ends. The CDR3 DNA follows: TGCGCCAGCAGCCGGGTTGGGAACACTGAAGCTTTCTTT. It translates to CASSRVGNTEAFF.

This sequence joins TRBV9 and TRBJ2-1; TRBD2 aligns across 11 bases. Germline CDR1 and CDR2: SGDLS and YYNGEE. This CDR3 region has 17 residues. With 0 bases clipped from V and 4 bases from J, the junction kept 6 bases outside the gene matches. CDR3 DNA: TGTGCCAGCAGCGTAGATAATCTAGCGGGGGGATACAATGAGCAGTTCTTC. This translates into CASSVDNLAGGYNEQFF.

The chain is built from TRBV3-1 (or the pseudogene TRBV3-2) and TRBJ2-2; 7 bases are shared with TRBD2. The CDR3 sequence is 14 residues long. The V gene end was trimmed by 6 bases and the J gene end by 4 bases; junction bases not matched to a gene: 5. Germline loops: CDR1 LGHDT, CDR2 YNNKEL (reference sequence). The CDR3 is CASRPSGGTGELFF. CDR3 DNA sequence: TGTGCCAGCAGGCCTAGCGGAGGCACCGGGGAGCTGTTTTTT.

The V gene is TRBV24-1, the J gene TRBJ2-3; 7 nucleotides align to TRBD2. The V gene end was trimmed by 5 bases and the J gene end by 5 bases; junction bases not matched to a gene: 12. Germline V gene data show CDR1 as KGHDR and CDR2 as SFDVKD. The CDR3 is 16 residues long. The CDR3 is CATSGPGREFGDTQYF. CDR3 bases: TGTGCCACCAGTGGACCTGGGCGGGAGTTTGGAGATACGCAGTATTTT.

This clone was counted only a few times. CDR3 region: CASSVAGGLAGVRYGPYNEQFF. The CDR3, as DNA: TGTGCCAGCAGCGTAGCCGGAGGGCTAGCGGGGGTCCGGTACGGCCCGTACAATGAGCAGTTCTTC. The genes are TRBV9 and TRBJ2-1, with TRBD2 matching 10 bases. CDR3 length equals 22 residues. V gave up 0 bases and J gave up 4 bases; unmatched junction bases: 22. Germline V CDR1 and CDR2: SGDLS, YYNGEE.

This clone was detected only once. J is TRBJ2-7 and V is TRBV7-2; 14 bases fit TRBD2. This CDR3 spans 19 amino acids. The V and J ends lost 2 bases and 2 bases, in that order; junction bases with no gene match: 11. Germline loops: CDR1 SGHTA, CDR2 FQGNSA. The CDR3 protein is CASSLFGPGTSGGTYEQYF. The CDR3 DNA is TGTGCCAGCAGCTTATTTGGCCCCGGGACTAGCGGGGGTACCTACGAGCAGTACTTC.

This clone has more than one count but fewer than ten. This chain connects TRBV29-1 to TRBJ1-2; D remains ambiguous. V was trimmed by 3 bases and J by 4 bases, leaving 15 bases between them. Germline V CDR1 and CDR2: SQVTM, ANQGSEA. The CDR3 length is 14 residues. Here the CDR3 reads CSVDLVQPFYGYTF. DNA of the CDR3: TGCAGCGTTGATTTGGTTCAGCCTTTCTATGGCTACACCTTC.

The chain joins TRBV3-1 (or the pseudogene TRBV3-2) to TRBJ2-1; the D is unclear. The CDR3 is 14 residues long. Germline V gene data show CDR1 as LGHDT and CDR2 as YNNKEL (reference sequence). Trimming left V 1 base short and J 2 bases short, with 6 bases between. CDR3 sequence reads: CASSQARAYNEQFF. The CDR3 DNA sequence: TGTGCCAGCAGCCAAGCTCGGGCCTACAATGAGCAGTTCTTC.

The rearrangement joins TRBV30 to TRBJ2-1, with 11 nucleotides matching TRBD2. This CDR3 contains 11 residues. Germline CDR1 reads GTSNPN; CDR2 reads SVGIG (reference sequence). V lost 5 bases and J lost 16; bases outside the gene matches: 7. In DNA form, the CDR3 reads TGTGCCTGGGTGACTAGCGGGACATATTTCTTC. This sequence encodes CAWVTSGTYFF.

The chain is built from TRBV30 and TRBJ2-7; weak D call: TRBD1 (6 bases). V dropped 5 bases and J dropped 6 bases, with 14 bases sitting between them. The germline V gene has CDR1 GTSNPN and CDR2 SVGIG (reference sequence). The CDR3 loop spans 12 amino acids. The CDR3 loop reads CAWGRGSSEQYF. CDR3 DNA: TGTGCCTGGGGCAGGGGCTCGAGCGAGCAGTACTTC.

CDR3 bases: TGTGCCAGCAGTTACTCGAGACGCCCGAACACCGGGGAGCTGTTTTTT. This encodes CASSYSRRPNTGELFF. The chain links TRBV6-5 to TRBJ2-2; no firm D call. Per the germline V gene, CDR1 is MNHEY and CDR2 is SVGAGI. The CDR3 extends over 16 amino acids. Trimming took off 0 bases at V and 0 bases at J, with 8 bases between the two ends.

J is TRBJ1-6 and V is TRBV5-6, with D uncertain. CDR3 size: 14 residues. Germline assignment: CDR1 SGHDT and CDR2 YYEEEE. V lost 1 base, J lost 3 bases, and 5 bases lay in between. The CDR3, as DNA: TGTGCCAGCAGCTTGAACAGCTATAATTCACCCCTCCACTTT. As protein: CASSLNSYNSPLHF.

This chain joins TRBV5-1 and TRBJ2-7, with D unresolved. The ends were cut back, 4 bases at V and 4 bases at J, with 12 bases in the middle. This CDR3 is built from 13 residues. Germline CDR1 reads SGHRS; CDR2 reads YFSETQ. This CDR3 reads CASSPVLGYEQYF. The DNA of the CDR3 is TGCGCCAGCAGCCCGGTCCTGGGGTACGAGCAGTACTTC.

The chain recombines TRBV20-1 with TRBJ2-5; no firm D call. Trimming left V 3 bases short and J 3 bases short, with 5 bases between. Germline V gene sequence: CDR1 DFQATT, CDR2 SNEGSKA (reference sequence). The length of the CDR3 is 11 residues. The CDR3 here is CSASAEETQYF. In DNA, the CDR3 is TGCAGTGCTAGCGCGGAAGAGACCCAGTACTTC.

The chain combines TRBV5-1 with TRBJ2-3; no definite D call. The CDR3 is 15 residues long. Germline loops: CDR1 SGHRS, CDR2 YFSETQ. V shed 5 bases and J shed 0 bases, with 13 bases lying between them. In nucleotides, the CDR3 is TGCGCCAGCAGTGGGTCGGCTACTAGCACAGATACGCAGTATTTT. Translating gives CASSGSATSTDTQYF.

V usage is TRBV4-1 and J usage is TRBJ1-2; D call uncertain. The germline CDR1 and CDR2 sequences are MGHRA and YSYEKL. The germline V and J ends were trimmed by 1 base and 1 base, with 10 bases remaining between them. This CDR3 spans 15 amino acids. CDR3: CASSQVSANNYGYTF. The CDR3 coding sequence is TGCGCCAGCAGCCAAGTGTCAGCGAATAACTATGGCTACACCTTC.

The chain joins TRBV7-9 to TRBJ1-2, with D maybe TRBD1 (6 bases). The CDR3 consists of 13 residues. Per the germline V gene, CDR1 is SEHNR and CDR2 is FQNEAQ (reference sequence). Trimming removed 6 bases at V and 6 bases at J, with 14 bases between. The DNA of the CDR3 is TGTGCCAGCAGTACCGGGGGGCGGCATGGCTACACCTTC. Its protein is CASSTGGRHGYTF.

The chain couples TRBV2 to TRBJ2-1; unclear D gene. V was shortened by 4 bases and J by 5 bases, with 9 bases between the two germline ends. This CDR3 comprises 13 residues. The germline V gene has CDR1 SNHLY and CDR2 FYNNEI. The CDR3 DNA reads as TGTGCCAGCAGTGGTTTAGGAAACAATGAGCAGTTCTTC. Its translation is CASSGLGNNEQFF.

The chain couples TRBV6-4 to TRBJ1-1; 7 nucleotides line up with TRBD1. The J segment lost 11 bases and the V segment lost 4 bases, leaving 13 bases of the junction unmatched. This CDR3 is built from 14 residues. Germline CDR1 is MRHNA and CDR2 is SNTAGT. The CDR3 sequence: CASSASRGAGWAFF. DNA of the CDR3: TGTGCCAGCAGTGCTTCCAGGGGGGCAGGGTGGGCTTTCTTT.

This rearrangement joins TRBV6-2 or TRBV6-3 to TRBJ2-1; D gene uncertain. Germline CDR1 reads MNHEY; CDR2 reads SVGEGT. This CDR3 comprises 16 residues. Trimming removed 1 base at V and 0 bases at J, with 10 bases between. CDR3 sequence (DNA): TGTGCCAGCAGTTACTTGGGAAGCCGCTCCTACAATGAGCAGTTCTTC. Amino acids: CASSYLGSRSYNEQFF.

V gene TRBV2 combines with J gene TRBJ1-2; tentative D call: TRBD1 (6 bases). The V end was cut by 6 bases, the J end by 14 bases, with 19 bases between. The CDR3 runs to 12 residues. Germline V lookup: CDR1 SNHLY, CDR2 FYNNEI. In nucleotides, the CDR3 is TGTGCCAGCAGGAAGGGGGACGGCGCATGGACCTTC. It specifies CASRKGDGAWTF.